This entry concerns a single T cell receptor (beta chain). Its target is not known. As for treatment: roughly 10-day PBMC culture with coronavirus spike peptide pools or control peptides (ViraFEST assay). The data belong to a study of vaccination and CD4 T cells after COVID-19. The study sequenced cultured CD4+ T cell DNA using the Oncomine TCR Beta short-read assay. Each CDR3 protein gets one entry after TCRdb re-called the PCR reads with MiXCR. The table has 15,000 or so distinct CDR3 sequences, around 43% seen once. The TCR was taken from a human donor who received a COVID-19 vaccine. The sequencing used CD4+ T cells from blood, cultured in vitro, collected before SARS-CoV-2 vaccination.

The CDR3 DNA sequence: TGTGCCAGCAGCTCGGGGAACAATGAGCAGTTCTTC. Residues: CASSSGNNEQFF. The chain links TRBV7-9 to TRBJ2-1, with a weak D call TRBD2 (5 bases). The CDR3 consists of 12 residues. V shed 4 bases and J shed 5 bases, with 6 bases lying between them. Looked up from germline, CDR1 is SEHNR and CDR2 is FQNEAQ (reference sequence).